This T cell receptor beta chain was retrieved from a study of T cell repertoires in cytomegalovirus infection. Study context: A matching HLA type, together with CMV infection, was signaled by public TCR beta signatures.

TCRdb independently ran MiXCR on the reads; one entry per CDR3 protein. The sample lists some 200,000 distinct CDR3 sequences; approximately 9.6% were seen once. J was trimmed by 5 bases and V by 1 base; bases with no gene match: 7. The CDR3 extends over 16 amino acids. Germline CDR1 is SGHTA and CDR2 is FQGNSA. This clonotype was detected ten times or more. This sequence originates from a human donor in good health (CMV status not recorded). Some clones in this sample may be carry-over from other donors' samples. This sequence joins TRBV7-2 and TRBJ2-3; 9 nucleotides agree with TRBD2. The material sequenced was PBMCs. The CDR3 DNA sequence: TGTGCCAGCAGCTTAGACAGCGGGAGGAGGATAGATACGCAGTATTTT. Translating it yields CASSLDSGRRIDTQYF.